This T cell receptor beta chain stems from a study of blood T cell repertoires in COVID-19 (dated by TCRdb to 2020 to 2021). As for the study more broadly: The collaborator samples originated in the United States, Italy and Spain and spanned the acute and convalescent phases of COVID-19. The material from the prospective study consisted of cDNA or gDNA derived from T cells, B-cell-depleted T cells, or PBMCs. The dataset comprised deeply sampled blood TCRbeta repertoires from subjects exposed to, actively infected with, or recovered from COVID-19. A freely available public database, intended as a resource for researchers studying the immune response to SARS-CoV-2, is where the repertoires were released. The samples were drawn from two sources: the first 160 participants of the ongoing ImmuneRACE study, and over 1,000 subjects contributed by 6 global collaborators. Sample metadata almost always included a de-identified subject ID, COVID-19 status, age in years and sex. HLA class I and class II types, where available, came from metadata supplied by the sample provider rather than from assay-based typing.

One collaborating source in Seattle enrolled patients during active infection and followed them longitudinally through the course of disease. Each collaborating institution followed its own protocols to collect whole blood in K2EDTA tubes. For TCRbeta analysis, collaborators shipped samples in one of three forms: frozen whole blood, isolated PBMCs, or DNA extracted from either of those sample types. Summary of the overall study and its limitations: The quantity of clinical and demographic metadata differed by source and by participant and was supplied without curation.

Its CDR3 holds 12 amino acids, cysteine through phenylalanine. Only CDR3 DNA is held: 36 bases, read in frame from base 1. CDR1 MNHEY and CDR2 SVGAGI are derived from the germline V gene. Between the V and J ends, shortened by 6 bases and 1 base respectively, the junction contains 7 bases. TCRbeta CDR3 regions were amplified from genomic DNA using the immunoSEQ Assay, a bias-controlled multiplex PCR. The original methods were these. Within the assay, amplification of reference gene primers was used to estimate how many nucleated cells each sample contained. To quantify the absolute abundance of each unique TCRbeta CDR3 rearrangement, sequence reads were collapsed and filtered. Productive Simpson clonality was computed per sample as the square root of Simpson's diversity index over productive rearrangements. TCRdb holds this immuneACCESS table with in-frame rearrangements only. Some clones are missing; in checked studies, unresolved V genes explain under half, and the rest has no known cause. The DNA was the basis for D and trimming; V, J and clone size are from that table. The sample records under 250,000 clones, 80% to 95% of which are singletons. The leading ten clones occupy about 0.8% of the sample.

In the case of this clone: The target of this receptor is not known. No base quality information exists; no much larger clone differs at one position.

Sequencing was carried out using peripheral blood. The source of this sequence is a man aged 55-75 years with COVID-19, enrolled during active disease. This chain joins TRBV6-5 to TRBJ2-7; TRBD2 is a possible D gene, resting on 6 matching bases. The nucleotides are TGTGCCAGCAGGGCGGGGTCCTACGAGCAGTACTTC. This translates into CASRAGSYEQYF.